The next 20 T cell receptor beta chains were all read from a single sample in a study of molecular identifiers for immune sequencing clone quantification (dated by TCRdb to the late 2010s). The protocol used for the library was PCR. Sequencing took place on an Illumina HiSeq 4000. TCRdb itself trimmed the public reads at Q25 with fastp, ran MiXCR and retained productive beta chains. Duplicate CDR3 protein sequences are folded into a single record with the most common DNA and genes. The sample table contains tens of thousands of distinct CDR3 sequences; only one count was recorded for approximately 21% of them. The top ten clones comprise more than 0.9% of the sample. The material sequenced was naive CD8+ T cells from blood, with Jurkat cell RNA spiked in. The cell subset or site label corresponds to: FACS-sorted CD8+CD4-CCR7+CD45RA+ naive T cells. These TCRs come from a human donor in good health. Some libraries in this study had Jurkat cell RNA spiked in.

J is TRBJ2-7 and V is TRBV28; 10 nucleotides line up with TRBD2. This CDR3 has 15 residues. Germline V gene lookup returns CDR1 MDHEN and CDR2 SYDVKM. V was pared by 2 bases and J by 5 bases, with 6 bases of the junction left unmatched. The CDR3 sequence is CASSLVDLAGDEQYF. CDR3 sequence (DNA): TGTGCCAGCAGTTTAGTTGATCTAGCGGGAGACGAGCAGTACTTC.

This clonotype has ten or more counts. This rearrangement joins TRBV5-1 to TRBJ2-7; no firm D call. The CDR3 totals 14 residues. Germline loops: CDR1 SGHRS, CDR2 YFSETQ. V was pared by 0 bases and J by 0 bases, with 7 bases between. The CDR3 DNA reads as TGCGCCAGCAGCTTGGAGCCGAGCTCCTACGAGCAGTACTTC. It encodes CASSLEPSSYEQYF. The full variable domain, in which reference TRBV5-1 and TRBJ2-7 provide the parts outside the CDR3, is KAGVTQTPRYLIKTRGQQVTLSCSPISGHRSVSWYQQTPGQGLQFLFEYFSETQRNKGNFPGRFSGRQFSNSRSEMNVSTLELGDSALYLCASSLEPSSYEQYFGPGTRLTVT.

Ten or more counts support this clonotype. The J gene is TRBJ2-5, the V gene TRBV20-1; 8 nucleotides match TRBD2. V lost 2 bases, J lost 5 bases, and 10 bases stayed unmatched. Looked up from germline, CDR1 is DFQATT and CDR2 is SNEGSKA (reference sequence). This CDR3 comprises 15 residues. CDR3: CSARQPGLGAETQYF. DNA for the CDR3: TGCAGTGCTAGACAACCGGGACTAGGCGCTGAGACCCAGTACTTC.

This clonotype was detected ten times or more. CDR3: CASSLVLAGGETQYF. The DNA for the CDR3 is TGTGCCAGCAGCTTAGTGTTAGCGGGTGGAGAGACCCAGTACTTC. V usage is TRBV7-6 and J usage is TRBJ2-5; 7 bases line up with TRBD2. The CDR3 sequence is 15 residues long. The ends lost 1 base at V and 4 bases at J; junction bases unmatched: 6. The germline V gene has CDR1 SGHVS and CDR2 FNYEAQ.

In its sample, this clonotype was seen many times. The chain is built from TRBV5-4 and TRBJ2-3, with D uncertain. Germline loops: CDR1 SGHNT, CDR2 YYREEE (reference sequence). V lost 0 bases and J 2 bases, leaving 7 bases between the germline ends. This CDR3 is built from 14 residues. The CDR3 region has the DNA TGTGCCAGCAGCTTGGAGCGCCACACAGATACGCAGTATTTT. It codes for CASSLERHTDTQYF.

This clonotype was recorded many times. The CDR3 region has the DNA TGTGCCAGCAGGTCCGGGTTTTACGAGCAGTACTTC. This translates into CASRSGFYEQYF. The V gene is TRBV12-3 or TRBV12-4, the J gene TRBJ2-7; no definite D call. V dropped 6 bases and J dropped 4 bases, with 10 bases sitting between them. The CDR3 extends over 12 amino acids.

This clonotype was picked up many times. The genes are TRBV6-2 or TRBV6-3 and TRBJ2-3; maybe TRBD2 (6 bases). This CDR3 spans 13 amino acids. Trimming stripped 10 bases from V and 2 bases from J, with 13 bases between. Per germline, CDR1 MNHEY and CDR2 SVGEGT. CDR3 in amino acids: CATTGVNTDTQYF. The CDR3 bases are TGTGCCACAACGGGGGTGAACACAGATACGCAGTATTTT.

This clonotype showed up many times. This rearrangement joins TRBV7-9 to TRBJ1-1; D is unclear. With 7 bases removed from V and 7 bases from J, the gap between germline ends came to 16 bases. This CDR3 has 13 residues. From germline, CDR1 is SEHNR and CDR2 FQNEAQ (reference sequence). The CDR3 DNA follows: TGTGCCAGCACCGGAAGGTATGAGGGTGAAGCTTTCTTT. As protein: CASTGRYEGEAFF. Looking up the rest from reference TRBV7-9 and TRBJ1-1 gives the full variable domain: DTGVSQNPRHKITKRGQNVTFRCDPISEHNRLYWYRQTLGQGPEFLTYFQNEAQLEKSRLLSDRFSAERPKGSFSTLEIQRTEQGDSAMYLCASTGRYEGEAFFGQGTRLTVV.

This clonotype was observed many times. The chain is built from TRBV10-3 and TRBJ2-3; D remains unclear. Germline V lookup: CDR1 ENHRY, CDR2 SYGVKD. The CDR3 has 13 residues. Between the trimmed V and J ends, which lost 5 bases and 6 bases, there was a span of 12 bases. The CDR3 region is CAISLQELDTQYF. CDR3 in DNA: TGTGCCATCAGTCTGCAGGAGTTGGATACGCAGTATTTT.

The genes are TRBV19 and TRBJ1-1; no clear D. V lost 6 bases, J lost 6 bases, and 5 bases lay in between. CDR3 length equals 10 residues. Germline-derived CDR1 and CDR2 are LNHDA and SQIVND (reference sequence). CDR3: CASRGAEAFF. The DNA for the CDR3 is TGTGCCAGTAGGGGCGCTGAAGCTTTCTTT.

This clonotype was observed at least ten times. The chain combines TRBV9 with TRBJ2-3; 13 nucleotides line up with TRBD2. Germline V gene data show CDR1 as SGDLS and CDR2 as YYNGEE. Trimming at V came to 4 bases and at J to 5 bases, leaving 7 bases not matched to a gene. This CDR3 region has 16 residues. The CDR3 sequence: CASSSGTSGIRDTQYF. Here the CDR3 DNA reads TGTGCCAGCAGCTCCGGGACTAGCGGGATTCGAGATACGCAGTATTTT. Filled out from reference TRBV9 and TRBJ2-3, the complete variable domain reads DSGVTQTPKHLITATGQRVTLRCSPRSGDLSVYWYQQSLDQGLQFLIQYYNGEERAKGNILERFSAQQFPDLHSELNLSSLELGDSALYFCASSSGTSGIRDTQYFGPGTRLTVL.

The chain carries TRBV6-4 and TRBJ2-4; TRBD1 agrees at 7 bases. With 7 bases clipped from V and 0 bases from J, the junction kept 9 bases outside the gene matches. The germline gives CDR1 MRHNA, CDR2 SNTAGT. The CDR3 consists of 16 residues. Written as DNA, the CDR3 is TGTGCCAGCATCCCTGACAGGGAGATAGCCAAAAACATTCAGTACTTC. It codes for CASIPDREIAKNIQYF.

This clonotype was picked up many times. The rearrangement links TRBV11-2 to TRBJ1-1, with D perhaps matching TRBD1 (6 bases). CDR1 SGHAT and CDR2 FQNNGV come from the germline V gene. V dropped 4 bases and J dropped 0 bases, with 15 bases sitting between them. The CDR3 covers 16 residues. In nucleotides, the CDR3 is TGTGCCAGCAGCTCCCCGACAGGAATGATGAACACTGAAGCTTTCTTT. This encodes CASSSPTGMMNTEAFF.

This clonotype occurred many times. J is TRBJ2-7 and V is TRBV6-6; D not certain. The germline gives CDR1 MNHNY, CDR2 SVGAGI (reference sequence). V lost 8 bases, J lost 5 bases, and 16 bases lay in between. The CDR3 extends over 13 amino acids. CDR3 sequence: CASLETPSHEQYF. The DNA for the CDR3 is TGTGCCAGCCTTGAAACCCCGTCCCACGAGCAGTACTTC.

The table lists this clonotype with many counts. The V call is TRBV12-3 or TRBV12-4, the J call TRBJ2-5, with 13 bases identical to TRBD2. J was trimmed by 2 bases and V by 6 bases; bases with no gene match: 15. The length of the CDR3 is 19 residues. CDR3 in amino acids: CASSHPPNKGLAGQETQYF. In DNA form, the CDR3 reads TGTGCCAGCAGCCACCCTCCGAACAAGGGACTAGCGGGGCAAGAGACCCAGTACTTC.

This clonotype was recorded at least ten times. This chain connects TRBV4-3 to TRBJ2-6; no clear D gene. The CDR3 totals 17 residues. Between the trimmed V and J ends, which lost 0 bases and 3 bases, there was a span of 12 bases. Germline values: CDR1 LGHNA, CDR2 YSLEER. CDR3 protein: CASSQELAVGGANVLTF. DNA of the CDR3: TGCGCCAGCAGCCAAGAACTGGCGGTGGGTGGGGCCAACGTCCTGACTTTC.

This chain links TRBV25-1 with TRBJ1-1; D remains unclear. V lost 4 bases and J lost 3, with 9 bases in between. CDR1 MGHDK and CDR2 SYGVNS come from the germline V gene. The CDR3 contains 13 residues. The CDR3 sequence: CASSVMEHTEAFF. Here the CDR3 DNA reads TGTGCCAGCAGTGTAATGGAACACACTGAAGCTTTCTTT.

The CDR3 reads CASSRNTRTSGGATTDTQYF. The CDR3 bases are TGTGCCAGCTCACGGAACACAAGGACTAGCGGGGGCGCCACCACAGATACGCAGTATTTT. The chain recombines TRBV18 with TRBJ2-3; 13 bases map to TRBD2. Germline values: CDR1 KGHSH, CDR2 LQKENI. The CDR3 sequence is 20 residues long. V shed 4 bases, J shed 2 bases, and the junction held 15 bases outside the gene matches.

The chain uses TRBV5-4 and TRBJ2-7, with 7 bases fitting TRBD2. The CDR3 contains 11 residues. Unmatched junction bases numbered 3, after V lost 6 bases and J lost 6 bases. Germline CDR1 and CDR2: SGHNT and YYREEE (reference sequence). The CDR3 DNA reads TGTGCCAGCACTGGGGGGGGCGAGCAGTACTTC. Protein product: CASTGGGEQYF.

This clonotype was seen ten or more times. The rearrangement joins TRBV5-6 to TRBJ2-3; TRBD2 matches 8 bases. This CDR3 spans 17 amino acids. Germline CDR1 is SGHDT and CDR2 is YYEEEE. The J segment lost 0 bases and the V segment lost 2 bases, leaving 8 bases of the junction unmatched. The CDR3 loop reads CASSFYSGTSSTDTQYF. The CDR3 nucleotides are TGTGCCAGCAGCTTTTATAGCGGGACGTCTAGCACAGATACGCAGTATTTT.